The next 24 T cell receptor beta chains were all read from a single sample in a study of CD8+ T cells in alopecia areata. The treatment denotes: oral pan-JAK inhibitor, 5-10 mg twice daily. Extracted from the samples, RNA was reverse transcribed into cDNA to serve as the sequencing template. Clones were read by immunoSEQ multiplex PCR, and TCRdb kept only the in-frame ones, dropping some. The sample holds under 110,000 clones, about 60% seen once. This material consisted of CD8+ T cells sorted from blood, taken at approximately week 55, from a patient treated with tofacitinib. These receptor sequences come from a human donor with alopecia areata.

The rearrangement uses TRBV5-1 and TRBJ2-5; 10 positions agree with TRBD2. J gave up 3 bases and V 3 bases, and 8 bases lay outside the gene matches. The CDR3 loop spans 16 amino acids. CDR1 and CDR2 (germline): SGHRS, YFSETQ. Here the CDR3 reads CASSYERGGRKETQYF. CDR3 bases: TGCGCCAGCAGCTATGAGCGGGGGGGCCGAAAAGAGACCCAGTACTTC.

This clone was counted a few times. The rearrangement links TRBV19 to TRBJ1-6; D not resolved. This CDR3 is built from 13 residues. V shed 2 bases and J shed 9 bases, with 8 bases lying between them. Germline V gene sequence: CDR1 LNHDA, CDR2 SQIVND (reference sequence). As DNA, the CDR3 is TGTGCCAGTAGTATATACGAAGGTTCACCCCTCCACTTT. Translated, it gives CASSIYEGSPLHF.

Comment on this clone: A much larger clonotype is one base distant, so this may be a read error. Other DNA sequences within the sample encode an identical CDR3. The gene calls are TRBV5-6 and TRBJ2-2; D uncertain. There are 13 residues in the CDR3. Germline assignment: CDR1 SGHDT and CDR2 YYEEEE. The V end lost 2 bases, the J end lost 1 base, and 3 bases lay between the germline ends. In DNA form, the CDR3 reads TGTGCCAGCAGCTTAGGGAACACCGGGGAGCTGTTTTTT. Protein sequence: CASSLGNTGELFF.

This clone was counted a single time. The V call is TRBV30, the J call TRBJ2-5; 7 bases match TRBD1. In germline, CDR1 is GTSNPN, CDR2 SVGIG (reference sequence). There are 15 residues in the CDR3. The junction had 6 bases not matched to a gene; V was cut back by 1 base and J by 1 base. CDR3 region: CAWSALTGTQETQYF. CDR3 sequence (DNA): TGTGCCTGGAGTGCGCTGACAGGGACCCAAGAGACCCAGTACTTC.

The chain has TRBV7-9 and TRBJ2-3, with 7 bases matching TRBD2. CDR3 size: 13 residues. The V segment lost 2 bases and the J segment 5 bases; nucleotides outside the gene matches: 1. The germline gives CDR1 SEHNR, CDR2 FQNEAQ (reference sequence). CDR3 bases: TGTGCCAGCAGCTTATCTAGCGGAGATACGCAGTATTTT. Protein product: CASSLSSGDTQYF. Looking up the rest from reference TRBV7-9 and TRBJ2-3 gives the full variable domain: DTGVSQNPRHKITKRGQNVTFRCDPISEHNRLYWYRQTLGQGPEFLTYFQNEAQLEKSRLLSDRFSAERPKGSFSTLEIQRTEQGDSAMYLCASSLSSGDTQYFGPGTRLTVL.

The J gene is TRBJ2-7, the V gene TRBV25-1, with 7 nucleotides matching TRBD1. The J segment lost 0 bases and the V segment lost 7 bases, leaving 3 bases of the junction unmatched. The germline V gene encodes CDR1 MGHDK and CDR2 SYGVNS. The CDR3 totals 13 residues. The DNA for the CDR3 is TGTGCCAGCACCGACAGGGTCTCCTACGAGCAGTACTTC. Translation: CASTDRVSYEQYF.

The chain uses TRBV27 and TRBJ2-1; D is unclear. Germline CDR1 reads MNHEY; CDR2 reads SMNVEV (reference sequence). The V end lost 7 bases, the J end lost 6 bases, and 7 bases lay between the germline ends. This CDR3 is 11 amino acids long. The CDR3 protein is CASTSGNEQFF. In DNA form, the CDR3 reads TGTGCCAGCACCTCTGGCAATGAGCAGTTCTTC.

This clone was detected only a few times. The chain couples TRBV29-1 to TRBJ2-1; 10 nucleotides match TRBD1. CDR3 size: 13 residues. The germline V gene has CDR1 SQVTM and CDR2 ANQGSEA. V lost 3 bases and J lost 9; bases outside the gene matches: 5. CDR3 residues: CSVDVGQGFEQFF. In DNA, the CDR3 is TGCAGCGTTGACGTGGGACAGGGGTTTGAGCAGTTCTTC.

This chain uses TRBV30 with TRBJ2-3; D is perhaps TRBD2 (5 bases). CDR1 and CDR2 from the germline V gene are GTSNPN and SVGIG (reference sequence). V was cut by 6 bases and J by 3 bases, with 13 bases left in between. The CDR3 has 13 residues. CDR3 residues: CACQGSPTDTQYF. CDR3 nucleotides: TGTGCCTGTCAAGGGAGCCCAACAGATACGCAGTATTTT.

The chain links TRBV15 to TRBJ1-4; no clear D gene. CDR1 and CDR2 (germline): LNHNV, YYDKDF (reference sequence). This CDR3 spans 14 amino acids. The V gene lost 5 bases and the J gene lost 8 bases, with 15 bases spanning the gap. Here the CDR3 DNA reads TGTGCCACCAGCTCCAGGACGGGGAAGGAAAAACTGTTTTTT. Translated, it gives CATSSRTGKEKLFF.

This clone was detected only a few times. V and J are TRBV27 and TRBJ2-7; 7 positions agree with TRBD1. V lost 3 bases and J lost 3; bases outside the gene matches: 5. Germline loops: CDR1 MNHEY, CDR2 SMNVEV (reference sequence). CDR3 size: 14 residues. CDR3 DNA sequence: TGTGCCAGCAGTTTGGCAGGGGGTGTCTACGAGCAGTACTTC. As protein: CASSLAGGVYEQYF.

V and J are TRBV29-1 and TRBJ2-3; 7 nucleotides line up with TRBD1. The CDR3 totals 14 residues. CDR1 and CDR2 from the germline V gene are SQVTM and ANQGSEA. The ends lost 3 bases at V and 3 bases at J; junction bases unmatched: 6. The CDR3 reads CSVEFGQATDTQYF. The DNA for the CDR3 is TGCAGCGTTGAGTTTGGACAGGCGACAGATACGCAGTATTTT.

This clone has just a few counts. The genes are TRBV29-1 and TRBJ2-1; tentative D call: TRBD2 (7 bases). The CDR3 sequence is 15 residues long. CDR1 and CDR2 from the germline V gene are SQVTM and ANQGSEA. V was cut by 1 base and J by 4 bases, with 14 bases left in between. CDR3 coding DNA: TGCAGCGTTGAAGGTGGCAGGGGAGGGTACAATGAGCAGTTCTTC. This translates into CSVEGGRGGYNEQFF.

J is TRBJ2-1 and V is TRBV9; 9 positions agree with TRBD1. The V and J ends lost 3 bases and 6 bases, in that order; junction bases with no gene match: 1. The CDR3 extends over 13 amino acids. Looked up from germline, CDR1 is SGDLS and CDR2 is YYNGEE. CDR3 coding DNA: TGTGCCAGCAGCGGGGACAGGGTCAATGAGCAGTTCTTC. It yields the protein CASSGDRVNEQFF.

V and J are TRBV7-9 and TRBJ1-6; D is possibly TRBD1 (6 bases). Trimming pared 6 bases from V and 6 bases from J, leaving 12 bases between. The CDR3 is made up of 14 amino acids. Per germline, CDR1 SEHNR and CDR2 FQNEAQ (reference sequence). CDR3 coding DNA: TGTGCCAGCAGGATCGGGACAAGTAATTCACCCCTCCACTTT. Protein product: CASRIGTSNSPLHF.

CDR3 amino acids: CASSSGGRDGYEQYF. CDR3 DNA sequence: TGTGCCAGCAGCTCAGGAGGGAGAGACGGCTACGAGCAGTACTTC. V gene TRBV27 combines with J gene TRBJ2-7; maybe TRBD2 (6 bases). V lost 6 bases to trimming and J lost 3 bases, with 18 bases between them. The CDR3 sequence is 15 residues long. Germline CDR1 and CDR2: MNHEY and SMNVEV (reference sequence).

The chain recombines TRBV6-5 with TRBJ2-1, with D unclear. V gave up 6 bases and J gave up 4 bases, with 10 bases separating them. The CDR3 loop spans 13 amino acids. CDR1 and CDR2 (germline): MNHEY, SVGAGI. DNA for the CDR3: TGTGCCAGCAGCCGAACTATTTACAATGAGCAGTTCTTC. Encoded protein: CASSRTIYNEQFF.

The V call is TRBV19, the J call TRBJ1-5; D is unclear. Germline assignment: CDR1 LNHDA and CDR2 SQIVND (reference sequence). This CDR3 region has 15 residues. Trimming pared 4 bases from V and 0 bases from J, leaving 10 bases between. The CDR3 reads CASSTSPYSNQPQHF. CDR3 sequence (DNA): TGTGCCAGTAGTACGAGCCCGTATAGCAATCAGCCCCAGCATTTT.

This chain connects TRBV6-5 to TRBJ2-7; tentative D call: TRBD2 (5 bases). This CDR3 region has 14 residues. The V end was cut by 0 bases, the J end by 7 bases, with 13 bases between. Germline V gene data show CDR1 as MNHEY and CDR2 as SVGAGI. Here the CDR3 reads CASSYSLSSGEQYF. Written as DNA, the CDR3 is TGTGCCAGCAGTTACTCGCTGAGCTCGGGGGAGCAGTACTTC.

The rearrangement links TRBV5-1 to TRBJ2-1; 9 bases fit TRBD1. Germline values: CDR1 SGHRS, CDR2 YFSETQ. The CDR3 is made up of 14 amino acids. The junction had 5 bases not matched to a gene; V was cut back by 3 bases and J by 7 bases. CDR3 bases: TGCGCCAGCAGCTCCGGGACAGGGTCGAATGAGCAGTTCTTC. Translated, it gives CASSSGTGSNEQFF.

The V gene is TRBV7-9, the J gene TRBJ1-2; D is ambiguous. CDR3 length: 14 amino acids. Germline V gives CDR1 SEHNR, CDR2 FQNEAQ (reference sequence). Trimming shortened V by 4 bases and J by 4 bases, and 13 bases separated the two germline ends. The CDR3 spells CASSYPTETYGYTF. The CDR3 DNA follows: TGTGCCAGCAGCTATCCTACAGAAACCTATGGCTACACCTTC.

The rearrangement joins TRBV10-3 to TRBJ2-1; possibly TRBD2 for D (6 bases). CDR1 and CDR2 from the germline V gene are ENHRY and SYGVKD. The CDR3 is 15 residues long. With 6 bases removed from V and 2 bases from J, the gap between germline ends came to 14 bases. The CDR3 region has the DNA TGTGCCATCAGGGTAACTAGCAACCCCTACAATGAGCAGTTCTTC. It specifies CAIRVTSNPYNEQFF.

This clone has just one count. This sequence joins TRBV2 and TRBJ2-5; perhaps TRBD2 as D (5 bases). The germline V gene has CDR1 SNHLY and CDR2 FYNNEI. V was shortened by 5 bases and J by 2 bases, with 21 bases between the two germline ends. The CDR3 is 17 amino acids. CDR3 sequence reads: CASSPRRTPSIQETQYF. CDR3 in DNA: TGTGCCAGCAGTCCCAGGAGGACTCCTAGTATACAAGAGACCCAGTACTTC.

This clone showed up just a few times. This chain links TRBV29-1 with TRBJ1-3, with D hard to call. The germline V gene has CDR1 SQVTM and CDR2 ANQGSEA. The length of the CDR3 is 10 residues. V gave up 7 bases and J gave up 4 bases, with 5 bases separating them. CDR3 DNA sequence: TGCAGCGCTGAGGGAAACACCATATATTTT. Amino acid sequence: CSAEGNTIYF.